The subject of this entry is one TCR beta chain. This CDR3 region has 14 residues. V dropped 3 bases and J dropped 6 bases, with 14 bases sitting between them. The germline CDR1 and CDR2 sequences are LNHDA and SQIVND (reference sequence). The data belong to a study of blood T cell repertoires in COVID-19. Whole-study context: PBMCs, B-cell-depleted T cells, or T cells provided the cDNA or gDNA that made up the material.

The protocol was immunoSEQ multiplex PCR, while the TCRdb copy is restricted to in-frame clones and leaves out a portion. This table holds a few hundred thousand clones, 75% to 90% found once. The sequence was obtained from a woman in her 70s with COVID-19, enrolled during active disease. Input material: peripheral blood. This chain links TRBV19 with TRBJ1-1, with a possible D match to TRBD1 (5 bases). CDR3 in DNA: TGTGCCAGTAGTATCAGCCAGGGTACCCCTGAAGCTTTCTTT. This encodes CASSISQGTPEAFF.